The present TCR beta chain was sequenced within a study of cytomegalovirus exposure and HLA in healthy donors. About the research overall: Researchers found that less than 90% of fewer than 450 genotyped donors fell within the Caucasian-associated ancestry cluster.

Per germline, CDR1 LNHDA and CDR2 SQIVND (reference sequence). There are 11 residues in the CDR3. Trimming took off 11 bases at V and 4 bases at J, with 11 bases between the two ends. With regard to this clone: What it recognizes is unknown.

Primers included in the PCR were 60 Vbeta and 13 Jbeta primers. Profiling relied on immunoSEQ multiplex PCR, and the TCRdb table lists in-frame clones only, not all of them. The sample shows roughly 140,000 clones, 70% to 80% of them seen only once. The study's findings and limits: A later analysis showed HLA-associated TCR beta chains outstripping equally common others in clonal expansion.

Material: PBMCs. J is TRBJ1-1 and V is TRBV19; D call uncertain. This TCR came from a human donor in good health. The CDR3 spells CACETGTEAFF. DNA for the CDR3: TGTGCCTGCGAAACGGGCACTGAAGCTTTCTTT.